Listed below are T cell receptor beta chains from one sample, sequenced in a study of blood T cell repertoires in COVID-19. The data were produced by immunoSEQ multiplex PCR, yet TCRdb's version contains in-frame clones alone and is incomplete. Of more than 250,000 clones in the sample, about 89% were seen once. The sequenced sample was PBMCs or T cells enriched from blood (not recorded which). Receptors were obtained from a young woman who had recovered from COVID-19. CDR3s include the opening cysteine and the closing phenylalanine or tryptophan. The D gene is left open where the match is weak. Expanded clones get a size class; other rows say once, few or many, or leave the size out.

d_call | j_call | cdr3_length | clone_size | v_call | cdr3_nt | cdr3_aa
TRBD2 | TRBJ2-3 | 16 | NA | TRBV15 | TGTGCCACCAGCCCTCGACTAGCGGGGGGGACAGATACGCAGTATTTT | CATSPRLAGGTDTQYF
TRBD1 | TRBJ1-2 | 15 | NA | TRBV4-2 | TGTGCCAGCAGCCAAGCGGACAGGGCTAACTATGGCTACACCTTC | CASSQADRANYGYTF
TRBD1 | TRBJ1-4 | 14 | NA | TRBV2 | TGTGCCAGTAATAGGGCAGGGGGCGGTGAAAAACTGTTTTTT | CASNRAGGGEKLFF
TRBD2 | TRBJ2-3 | 13 | NA | TRBV15 | TGTGCCACTGCCGGGACTAGAACAGATACGCAGTATTTT | CATAGTRTDTQYF
NA | TRBJ1-2 | 14 | once | TRBV5-5 | TGTGCCAGCAGCTTGGGAGACAGTTACTATGGCTACACCTTC | CASSLGDSYYGYTF
NA | TRBJ2-7 | 15 | NA | TRBV19 | TGTGCCAGTAGTAGAGACACCCTACTTCTCTACGAGCAGTACTTC | CASSRDTLLLYEQYF
TRBD1 | TRBJ2-5 | 13 | NA | TRBV19 | TGTGCCAGTAGTGGAAACAGGGGGGAGACCCAGTACTTC | CASSGNRGETQYF
NA | TRBJ2-3 | 13 | NA | TRBV12-3/TRBV12-4 | TGTGCCAGCCAAGGACAGAGCACAGATACGCAGTATTTT | CASQGQSTDTQYF
TRBD1 | TRBJ1-1 | 17 | NA | TRBV9 | TGTGCCAGCAGCGTAGAAGCATTCGGACAGGCGAACACTGAAGCTTTCTTT | CASSVEAFGQANTEAFF
TRBD1 | TRBJ2-1 | 19 | NA | TRBV28 | TGTGCCAGCAGGGGACAGGGTCGAAGCGCGGGGGACGTCTACAATGAGCAGTTCTTC | CASRGQGRSAGDVYNEQFF
NA | TRBJ2-3 | 15 | NA | TRBV28 | TGTGCCAGCAGCTCTGACAGAAAAAACACAGATACGCAGTATTTT | CASSSDRKNTDTQYF
TRBD1 | TRBJ1-4 | 13 | once | TRBV30 | TGTGCGTTCCAGGGGGCATCGTATGAAAAACTGTTTTTT | CAFQGASYEKLFF
NA | TRBJ1-1 | 15 | NA | TRBV28 | TGTGCCAGCAGTCCGCCCACAGGAACGAGCACTGAAGCTTTCTTT | CASSPPTGTSTEAFF
TRBD1 | TRBJ1-1 | 17 | NA | TRBV6-2/TRBV6-3 | TGTGCCAGCAGTTATGGACAGGGGCCTACTTTGAACACTGAAGCTTTCTTT | CASSYGQGPTLNTEAFF
TRBD2 | TRBJ2-5 | 15 | NA | TRBV7-3 | TGTGCCAGCAGCTTAACTAGCGGGAGTAGAGAGACCCAGTACTTC | CASSLTSGSRETQYF
NA | TRBJ2-3 | 14 | few | TRBV14 | TGTGCCAGCAGCCAAGGGCATGCGGGAGATACGCAGTATTTT | CASSQGHAGDTQYF
TRBD1 | TRBJ1-4 | 18 | NA | TRBV30 | TGTGCCTGGAGTGCCGGGACAGGGTTTGTCACAACTAATGAAAAACTGTTTTTT | CAWSAGTGFVTTNEKLFF
TRBD2 | TRBJ2-1 | 17 | NA | TRBV9 | TGTGCCAGCAGCCCACGTTGGCGGGAGAGCTCCTACAATGAGCAGTTCTTC | CASSPRWRESSYNEQFF
NA | TRBJ1-1 | 14 | NA | TRBV7-9 | TGTGCCAGCAGCTTAACCGGCGGTGATACTGAAGCTTTCTTT | CASSLTGGDTEAFF
NA | TRBJ2-1 | 18 | NA | TRBV4-3 | TGCGCCAGCAGCCAAGAGGCCCAAAAGGGGTGGAGTGGGGATGAGCAGTTCTTC | CASSQEAQKGWSGDEQFF
NA | TRBJ1-1 | 14 | NA | TRBV7-9 | TGTGCCAGCAGCTTAGGAGGGCTTGGCACTGAAGCTTTCTTT | CASSLGGLGTEAFF
TRBD1 | TRBJ2-1 | 13 | NA | TRBV11-2 | TGTGCCAGCAGCCTAAACAGGGGTGATCGGCAGTTCTTC | CASSLNRGDRQFF
NA | TRBJ1-2 | 17 | once | TRBV5-5 | TGTGCCAGCAGCACGACAGGACTTCTTCTCGGTAACTATGGCTACACCTTC | CASSTTGLLLGNYGYTF
NA | TRBJ2-7 | 13 | NA | TRBV7-9 | TGTGCCAGCAGCTTACTGGCCTCCTACGAGCAGTACTTC | CASSLLASYEQYF
TRBD1 | TRBJ2-7 | 13 | once | TRBV30 | TGTGCCTGGAGTCGGACAGGGGGCTACGAGCAGTACTTC | CAWSRTGGYEQYF
TRBD1 | TRBJ1-3 | 17 | many | TRBV14 | TGTGCCAGCAGCCGACGGACAGGGCGGCGCTCTGGAAACACCATATATTTT | CASSRRTGRRSGNTIYF